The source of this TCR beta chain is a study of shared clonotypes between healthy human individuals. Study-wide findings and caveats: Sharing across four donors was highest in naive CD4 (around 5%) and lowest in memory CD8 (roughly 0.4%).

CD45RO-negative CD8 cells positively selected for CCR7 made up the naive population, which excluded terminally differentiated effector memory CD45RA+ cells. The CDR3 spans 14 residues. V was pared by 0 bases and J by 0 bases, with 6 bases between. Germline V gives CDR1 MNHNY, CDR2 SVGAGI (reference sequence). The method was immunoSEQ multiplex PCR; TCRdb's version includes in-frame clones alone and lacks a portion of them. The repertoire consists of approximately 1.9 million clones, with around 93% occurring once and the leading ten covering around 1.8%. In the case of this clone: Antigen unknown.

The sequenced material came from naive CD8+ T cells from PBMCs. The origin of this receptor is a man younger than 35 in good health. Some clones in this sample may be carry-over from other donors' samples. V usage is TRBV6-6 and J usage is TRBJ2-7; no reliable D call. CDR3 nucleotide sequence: TGTGCCAGCAGTTACTCGGGGTACTCCTACGAGCAGTACTTC. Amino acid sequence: CASSYSGYSYEQYF.